This T cell receptor beta chain was documented in a study of cytomegalovirus exposure and HLA in healthy donors. The PCR had 60 Vbeta and 13 Jbeta primers. Profiled with immunoSEQ multiplex PCR; TCRdb holds only in-frame clones, not every one. The repertoire holds around 100,000 clones, around 79% seen once, with roughly 14% in the top ten. This CDR3 has 16 residues. V dropped 0 bases and J dropped 4; count of bases not matched to a gene: 8. Germline loops: CDR1 SGHDT, CDR2 YYEEEE. This clone was picked up a small number of times. This sequence was found in a male donor in good health and CMV-seropositive. Specimen: PBMCs. The chain combines TRBV5-6 with TRBJ2-5, with 8 bases identical to TRBD2. The CDR3 DNA reads TGTGCCAGCAGCTTGGATCACGGGGGGGCTAGAGAGACCCAGTACTTC. Its translation is CASSLDHGGARETQYF.